These 26 T cell receptor beta chains were sequenced from one sample in a study of blood T cell repertoires in COVID-19. Some clones are missing from TCRdb's copy, which holds only in-frame ones; the method was immunoSEQ multiplex PCR. This table holds tens of thousands of clones, about 93% found once. Material: peripheral blood. The source is a human donor in a cohort sampled during active COVID-19.

The V call is TRBV6-2 or TRBV6-3, the J call TRBJ1-1; tentative D call: TRBD1 (5 bases). The germline V gene has CDR1 MNHEY and CDR2 SVGEGT. The V gene lost 4 bases and the J gene lost 0 bases, with 6 bases spanning the gap. The CDR3 spans 13 residues. The CDR3 bases are TGTGCCAGCAGTTGGACACTGAACACTGAAGCTTTCTTT. Its protein product is CASSWTLNTEAFF.

CDR3 residues: CASSRGTSGGREQYF. CDR3 nucleotides: TGTGCCAGCAGTCGCGGGACTAGCGGGGGTCGCGAGCAGTACTTC. The chain uses TRBV27 and TRBJ2-7, with TRBD2 matching over 14 bases. The ends lost 5 bases at V and 6 bases at J; junction bases unmatched: 6. The CDR3 has 15 amino acids. Germline CDR1 and CDR2: MNHEY and SMNVEV (reference sequence).

The chain links TRBV11-2 to TRBJ1-5; D perhaps matches TRBD1 (5 bases). Per germline, CDR1 SGHAT and CDR2 FQNNGV. Trimming left V 1 base short and J 0 bases short, with 13 bases between. CDR3 length equals 17 residues. CDR3 coding DNA: TGTGCCAGCAGCTTAGGCCGGTGGGGGGGTAGCAATCAGCCCCAGCATTTT. Its translation: CASSLGRWGGSNQPQHF.

This clone showed up just a few times. The chain is built from TRBV3-1 (or the pseudogene TRBV3-2) and TRBJ1-1, with a possible D match to TRBD1 (5 bases). Germline V CDR1 and CDR2: LGHDT, YNNKEL (reference sequence). The length of the CDR3 is 14 residues. V shed 4 bases and J shed 4 bases, with 13 bases lying between them. This CDR3 is CASSPTHTGTEAFF. In nucleotides, the CDR3 is TGTGCCAGCAGCCCCACGCACACAGGCACTGAAGCTTTCTTT.

The chain employs TRBV27 and TRBJ1-5; 9 nucleotides line up with TRBD1. Germline V gene lookup returns CDR1 MNHEY and CDR2 SMNVEV (reference sequence). The CDR3 is made up of 16 amino acids. V shed 5 bases and J 1 base; nucleotides not matched to a gene: 6. DNA of the CDR3: TGTGCCAGCAGTCCTGGGACAGGGTCCAGCAATCAGCCCCAGCATTTT. Encoded protein: CASSPGTGSSNQPQHF.

The genes are TRBV7-6 and TRBJ2-7, with TRBD2 matching over 8 bases. The CDR3 covers 15 residues. The germline V gene has CDR1 SGHVS and CDR2 FNYEAQ. V lost 0 bases to trimming and J lost 4 bases; unmatched junction nucleotides: 5. The CDR3 bases are TGTGCCAGCAGCTTAGCTGCTAGCGGGTTATACGAGCAGTACTTC. It is translated as CASSLAASGLYEQYF.

The gene calls are TRBV4-2 and TRBJ1-5, with D possibly matching TRBD1 (5 bases). CDR1 is LGHNA and CDR2 is YNFKEQ in the germline V gene. This CDR3 is built from 17 residues. Trimming shortened V by 1 base and J by 3 bases, and 16 bases separated the two germline ends. Here the CDR3 reads CASSQGVGGEDNQPQHF. Written as DNA, the CDR3 is TGTGCCAGCAGCCAAGGGGTAGGAGGGGAAGACAATCAGCCCCAGCATTTT.

The chain recombines TRBV4-2 with TRBJ1-3; D ambiguous. The germline V and J ends were trimmed by 8 bases and 0 bases, with 14 bases remaining between them. The CDR3 is made up of 15 amino acids. CDR1 and CDR2 from the germline V gene are LGHNA and YNFKEQ. CDR3 bases: TGTGCCAGCCGCACGTCGCCGAGCTCTGGAAACACCATATATTTT. It encodes CASRTSPSSGNTIYF.

This clone was seen once. The rearrangement links TRBV6-1 to TRBJ2-7, with D uncertain. CDR1 and CDR2 from the germline V gene are MNHNS and SASEGT. This CDR3 has 12 residues. V was cut by 3 bases and J by 3 bases, with 6 bases left in between. The CDR3 reads CASSDVHYEQYF. Written as DNA, the CDR3 is TGTGCCAGCAGTGATGTACACTACGAGCAGTACTTC.

The rearrangement links TRBV27 to TRBJ2-7, with 9 bases lining up with TRBD1. V lost 2 bases to trimming and J lost 7 bases; unmatched junction nucleotides: 6. The CDR3 is made up of 14 amino acids. The germline V gene has CDR1 MNHEY and CDR2 SMNVEV (reference sequence). The CDR3 coding sequence is TGTGCCAGCAGTTTAGGACAGGGGAGAAAAGAGCAGTACTTC. Translated, it gives CASSLGQGRKEQYF.

J is TRBJ2-6 and V is TRBV7-3; 9 bases are shared with TRBD1. Trimming removed 5 bases from V and 4 bases from J; junction bases left unmatched: 6. The length of the CDR3 is 16 residues. Germline V gene sequence: CDR1 SGHTA, CDR2 FQGTGA. The CDR3 protein is CASSVQGAGGANVLTF. The DNA for the CDR3 is TGTGCCAGCAGCGTACAGGGGGCCGGCGGGGCCAACGTCCTGACTTTC.

The chain recombines TRBV28 with TRBJ2-6; 8 bases are shared with TRBD2. The junction had 12 bases not matched to a gene; V was cut back by 6 bases and J by 2 bases. Germline V gene data show CDR1 as MDHEN and CDR2 as SYDVKM. CDR3 length equals 18 residues. The CDR3 coding sequence is TGTGCCAGCAGCGGGAGGGCTAGCGGAAGTCCTGGGGCCAACGTCCTGACTTTC. Translation gives CASSGRASGSPGANVLTF.

The chain recombines TRBV3-1 (or the pseudogene TRBV3-2) with TRBJ1-2, with a tentative D call TRBD1 (5 bases). Trimming stripped 1 base from V and 4 bases from J, with 13 bases between. The CDR3 runs 15 residues. CDR1 LGHDT and CDR2 YNNKEL come from the germline V gene (reference sequence). The CDR3 region has the DNA TGTGCCAGCAGCCAAGTTTCAGGACAAGGCTATGGCTACACCTTC. This encodes CASSQVSGQGYGYTF.

J is TRBJ1-5 and V is TRBV28; D call uncertain. Germline CDR1 reads MDHEN; CDR2 reads SYDVKM. V dropped 6 bases and J dropped 11 bases, with 23 bases sitting between them. The CDR3 loop spans 15 amino acids. This chain's CDR3 is CASSPSTHTVVAQHF. CDR3 nucleotide sequence: TGTGCCAGCAGCCCGTCGACACATACAGTCGTGGCCCAGCATTTT.

The rearrangement links TRBV11-2 to TRBJ1-2; tentative D call: TRBD1 (6 bases). V lost 4 bases, J lost 4 bases, and 19 bases lay in between. CDR3 length: 16 residues. Germline V gene lookup returns CDR1 SGHAT and CDR2 FQNNGV. The DNA for the CDR3 is TGTGCCAGCAGCTCCCTACGAGGGCAGGGGACCTATGGCTACACCTTC. It specifies CASSSLRGQGTYGYTF.

This clone was counted once. The rearrangement uses TRBV2 and TRBJ2-1; the D gene is possibly TRBD2 (7 bases). This CDR3 has 15 amino acids. Germline values: CDR1 SNHLY, CDR2 FYNNEI. V lost 6 bases and J 0 bases, leaving 12 bases between the germline ends. In nucleotides, the CDR3 is TGTGCCAGCAGGGAGGGGGGGAGCTCCTACAATGAGCAGTTCTTC. It is translated as CASREGGSSYNEQFF.

The chain has TRBV30 and TRBJ2-7; TRBD2 matches 8 bases. Germline V lookup: CDR1 GTSNPN, CDR2 SVGIG (reference sequence). The CDR3 is 15 amino acids. Germline trimming cut 0 bases from V and 2 bases from J; bases unmatched to any gene: 6. The CDR3 DNA is TGTGCCTGGAGTGTACGGGAGGGGCCTACCTACGAGCAGTACTTC. The encoded protein is CAWSVREGPTYEQYF.

This clone came up once. The CDR3 sequence is CASSLDPSAGGRETQYF. The DNA for the CDR3 is TGTGCCAGCAGCTTGGATCCGTCGGCGGGGGGGCGGGAGACCCAGTACTTC. The chain joins TRBV5-8 to TRBJ2-5, with 9 bases that match TRBD2. Germline trimming cut 0 bases from V and 5 bases from J; bases unmatched to any gene: 11. The CDR3 covers 17 residues. The V gene's germline CDR1 is SGHTS and CDR2 YDEGEE.

V and J are TRBV11-2 and TRBJ2-7; TRBD1 matches at 12 bases. Trimming took 5 bases from V and 3 from J; bases not matched to a gene: 11. Germline V gives CDR1 SGHAT, CDR2 FQNNGV. The CDR3 runs to 17 residues. CDR3: CASSRIGGTGGNYEQYF. The CDR3 DNA reads TGTGCCAGCAGCCGAATAGGTGGGACAGGGGGCAACTACGAGCAGTACTTC. Full variable domain (outside the CDR3, taken from reference TRBV11-2 and TRBJ2-7): EAGVAQSPRYKIIEKRQSVAFWCNPISGHATLYWYQQILGQGPKLLIQFQNNGVVDDSQLPKDRFSAERLKGVDSTLKIQPAKLEDSAVYLCASSRIGGTGGNYEQYFGPGTRLTVT.

The chain joins TRBV11-2 to TRBJ1-1, with 7 positions matching TRBD1. This CDR3 has 18 residues. V lost 3 bases to trimming and J lost 4 bases; unmatched junction nucleotides: 17. The V gene's germline CDR1 is SGHAT and CDR2 FQNNGV. The chain's CDR3 is CASSFAPHRTGISTEAFF. In DNA, the CDR3 is TGTGCCAGCAGCTTCGCCCCCCATAGGACAGGTATCAGCACTGAAGCTTTCTTT. The full variable domain, rest sourced from reference TRBV11-2 and TRBJ1-1, is EAGVAQSPRYKIIEKRQSVAFWCNPISGHATLYWYQQILGQGPKLLIQFQNNGVVDDSQLPKDRFSAERLKGVDSTLKIQPAKLEDSAVYLCASSFAPHRTGISTEAFFGQGTRLTVV.

This clone showed up just a few times. The CDR3 is CASSTLGTGPYEQYF. In nucleotides, the CDR3 is TGTGCCAGTTCAACCCTCGGGACAGGCCCCTACGAGCAGTACTTC. This chain links TRBV27 with TRBJ2-7; 8 bases align to TRBD1. Per the germline V gene, CDR1 is MNHEY and CDR2 is SMNVEV (reference sequence). V was pared by 9 bases and J by 2 bases, with 12 bases of the junction left unmatched. The CDR3 sequence is 15 residues long.

This rearrangement joins TRBV20-1 to TRBJ2-7; 8 bases match TRBD1. The CDR3 is 15 residues long. After removal of 3 bases from V and 1 base from J, the junction contained 8 bases not matched to a gene. The germline V gene encodes CDR1 DFQATT and CDR2 SNEGSKA (reference sequence). The CDR3 here is CSASFGQGVSYEQYF. The CDR3 DNA is TGCAGTGCTAGTTTCGGACAGGGCGTTTCCTACGAGCAGTACTTC.

The chain has TRBV6-5 and TRBJ2-7; 8 nucleotides match TRBD1. After removal of 6 bases from V and 0 bases from J, the junction contained 4 bases not matched to a gene. The V gene's germline CDR1 is MNHEY and CDR2 SVGAGI. The CDR3 runs 14 residues. The CDR3 spells CASSQDRASYEQYF. CDR3 DNA sequence: TGTGCCAGCAGCCAGGACAGGGCCTCCTACGAGCAGTACTTC.

The J gene is TRBJ2-2, the V gene TRBV5-6; maybe TRBD2 (6 bases). The V and J ends lost 0 bases and 8 bases respectively, with 17 bases between them. The CDR3 covers 16 residues. Germline-derived CDR1 and CDR2 are SGHDT and YYEEEE. This CDR3 is CASSLAAERGGGELFF. DNA for the CDR3: TGTGCCAGCAGCTTGGCCGCCGAAAGGGGAGGAGGGGAGCTGTTTTTT.

The chain has TRBV5-6 and TRBJ1-5; 8 bases are shared with TRBD1. Trimming at V came to 1 base and at J to 6 bases, leaving 0 bases not matched to a gene. This CDR3 is 13 amino acids long. The germline V gene encodes CDR1 SGHDT and CDR2 YYEEEE. The CDR3 DNA sequence: TGTGCCAGCAGCTTGACAGGGGGTCAGCCCCAGCATTTT. This encodes CASSLTGGQPQHF.

The V gene is TRBV5-4, the J gene TRBJ1-5; TRBD1 might be the D (5 bases). Germline V gene lookup returns CDR1 SGHNT and CDR2 YYREEE (reference sequence). V was trimmed by 3 bases and J by 1 base, leaving 11 bases between them. The CDR3 contains 15 residues. This CDR3 reads CASSSGIGSNQPQHF. The CDR3 DNA sequence: TGTGCCAGCAGCTCAGGGATTGGGAGCAATCAGCCCCAGCATTTT.